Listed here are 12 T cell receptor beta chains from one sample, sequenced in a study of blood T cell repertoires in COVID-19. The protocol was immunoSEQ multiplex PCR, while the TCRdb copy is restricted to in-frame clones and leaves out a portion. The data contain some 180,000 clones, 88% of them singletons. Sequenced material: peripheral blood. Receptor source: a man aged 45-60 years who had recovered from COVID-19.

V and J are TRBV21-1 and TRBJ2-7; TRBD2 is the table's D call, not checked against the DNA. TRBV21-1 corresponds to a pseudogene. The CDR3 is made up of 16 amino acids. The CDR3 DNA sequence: TGTGCCAGCAGCAACGGACTAGCGGGAGGGCCCTGCGAGCAGTACTTC. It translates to CASSNGLAGGPCEQYF.

The DNA of the CDR3 is TGTGCCAGCAGCCCGCGGGTAGGCCGCAATGAGCAGTTCTTC. This sequence encodes CASSPRVGRNEQFF. The chain recombines TRBV14 with TRBJ2-1; D might be TRBD2 (5 bases). Germline lookup yields CDR1 SGHDN and CDR2 FVKESK. The CDR3 length is 14 residues. V was cut by 4 bases and J by 6 bases, with 13 bases left in between.

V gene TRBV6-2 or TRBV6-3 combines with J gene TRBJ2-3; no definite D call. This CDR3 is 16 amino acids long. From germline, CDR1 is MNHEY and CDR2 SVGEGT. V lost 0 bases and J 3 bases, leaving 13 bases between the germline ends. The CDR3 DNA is TGTGCCAGCAGTTACTCGTGGCAGGATGGGACAGATACGCAGTATTTT. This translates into CASSYSWQDGTDTQYF.

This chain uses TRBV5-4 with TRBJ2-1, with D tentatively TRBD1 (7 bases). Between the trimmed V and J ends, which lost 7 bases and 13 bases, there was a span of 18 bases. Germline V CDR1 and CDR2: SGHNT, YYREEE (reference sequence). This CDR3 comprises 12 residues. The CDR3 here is CASGGTVLKQFF. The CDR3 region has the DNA TGTGCCAGCGGAGGGACAGTTTTGAAACAGTTCTTC.

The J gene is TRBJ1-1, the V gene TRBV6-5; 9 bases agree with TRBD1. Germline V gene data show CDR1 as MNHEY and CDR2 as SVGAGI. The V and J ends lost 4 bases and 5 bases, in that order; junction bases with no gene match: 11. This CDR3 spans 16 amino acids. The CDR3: CASSSNLGTGRTEAFF. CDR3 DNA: TGTGCCAGCAGTTCAAACCTCGGGACAGGGAGGACTGAAGCTTTCTTT.

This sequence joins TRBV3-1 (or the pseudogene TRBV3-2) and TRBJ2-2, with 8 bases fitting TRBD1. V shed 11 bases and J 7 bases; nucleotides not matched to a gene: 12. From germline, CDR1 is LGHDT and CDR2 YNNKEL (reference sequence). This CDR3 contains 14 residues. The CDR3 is CAAGAGGENGELFF. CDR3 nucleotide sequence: TGTGCCGCAGGGGCAGGGGGCGAGAACGGGGAGCTGTTTTTT.

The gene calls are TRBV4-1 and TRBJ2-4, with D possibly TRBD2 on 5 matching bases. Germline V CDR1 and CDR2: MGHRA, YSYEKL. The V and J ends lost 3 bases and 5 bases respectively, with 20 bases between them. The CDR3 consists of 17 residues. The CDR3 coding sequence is TGCGCCAGCAGCCATTGGGGTTTCCGGGGTTCGGAAAACATTCAGTACTTC. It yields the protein CASSHWGFRGSENIQYF.

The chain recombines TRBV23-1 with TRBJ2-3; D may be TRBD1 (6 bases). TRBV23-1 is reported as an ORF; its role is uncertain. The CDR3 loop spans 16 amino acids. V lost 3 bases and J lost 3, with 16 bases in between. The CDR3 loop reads CASSQPSQGRTDTQYF. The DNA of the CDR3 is TGCGCCAGCAGTCAGCCATCACAGGGCAGGACAGATACGCAGTATTTT.

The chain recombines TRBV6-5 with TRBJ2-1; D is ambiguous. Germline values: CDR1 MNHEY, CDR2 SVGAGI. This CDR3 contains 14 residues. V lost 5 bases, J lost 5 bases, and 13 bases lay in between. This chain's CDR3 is CASSLGVWDNEQFF. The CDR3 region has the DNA TGTGCCAGCAGTCTGGGCGTATGGGACAATGAGCAGTTCTTC.

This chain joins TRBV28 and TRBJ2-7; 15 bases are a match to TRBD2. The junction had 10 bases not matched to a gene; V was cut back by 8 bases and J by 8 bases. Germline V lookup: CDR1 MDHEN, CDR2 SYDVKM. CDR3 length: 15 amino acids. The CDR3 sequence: CASDQTGLAGGQQYF. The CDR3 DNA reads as TGTGCCAGCGATCAGACGGGACTAGCGGGAGGTCAGCAGTACTTC.

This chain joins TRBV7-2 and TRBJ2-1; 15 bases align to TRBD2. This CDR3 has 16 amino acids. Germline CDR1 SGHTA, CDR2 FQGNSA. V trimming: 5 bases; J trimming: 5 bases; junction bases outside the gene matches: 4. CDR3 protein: CASSLRTSGGDNEQFF. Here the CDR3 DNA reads TGTGCCAGCAGCCTGAGGACTAGCGGGGGGGACAATGAGCAGTTCTTC.

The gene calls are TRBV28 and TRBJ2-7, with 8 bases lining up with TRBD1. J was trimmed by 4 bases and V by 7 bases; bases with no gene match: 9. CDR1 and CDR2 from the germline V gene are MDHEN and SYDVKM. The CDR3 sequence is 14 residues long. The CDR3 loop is CASTGQGGRYEQYF. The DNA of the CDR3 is TGTGCCAGCACTGGACAGGGTGGACGGTACGAGCAGTACTTC.